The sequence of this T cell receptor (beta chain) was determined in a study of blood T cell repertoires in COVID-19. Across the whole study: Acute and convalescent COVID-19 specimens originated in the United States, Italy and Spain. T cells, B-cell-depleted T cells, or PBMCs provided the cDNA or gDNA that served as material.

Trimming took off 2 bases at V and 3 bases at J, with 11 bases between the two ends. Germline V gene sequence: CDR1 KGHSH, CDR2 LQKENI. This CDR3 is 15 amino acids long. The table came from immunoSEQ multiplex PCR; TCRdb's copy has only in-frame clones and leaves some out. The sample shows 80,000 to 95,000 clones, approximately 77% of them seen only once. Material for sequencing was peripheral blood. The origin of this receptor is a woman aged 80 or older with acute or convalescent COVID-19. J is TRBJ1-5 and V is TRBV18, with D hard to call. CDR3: CASSPGNQANQPQHF. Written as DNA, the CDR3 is TGTGCCAGCTCACCAGGAAATCAGGCCAATCAGCCCCAGCATTTT.